The following is a T cell receptor beta chain sequence with its context. The antigen remains undetermined. The data are from a study of T cell responses to AZD1222 COVID-19 vaccine. Overall study results and limits: Among AZD1222 vaccinees, only 5 or 6 were seropositive at baseline. Close to half of spike-specific TCRs reportedly recognize unmutated variant regions.

Germline CDR1 is SGDLS and CDR2 is YYNGEE. After removal of 4 bases from V and 2 bases from J, the junction contained 2 bases not matched to a gene. The CDR3 loop spans 13 amino acids. Measured with immunoSEQ multiplex PCR; TCRdb has only the in-frame clones, and not every one. The table lists some 150,000 clones, 90% of them singletons, with 1.6% in the top ten. The sequenced sample was peripheral blood, obtained on day 0 of AZD1222 vaccination. The clonotype comes from an adult in good health. The chain is built from TRBV9 and TRBJ1-2; TRBD1 matches 7 bases. The CDR3 here is CASSRDSNYGYTF. CDR3 coding DNA: TGTGCCAGCAGCCGGGACAGCAACTATGGCTACACCTTC.